This TCR beta chain came from a study of Graves' ophthalmopathy and Graves' hyperthyroidism (dated by TCRdb to the late 2010s). As for the study more broadly: Peripheral blood was collected at initial diagnosis, before any treatment. To explore V-J signatures that separate ophthalmopathy from hyperthyroidism, a discovery set of 100 patients was enrolled, consisting of about 45 with ophthalmopathy and around 57 with stable hyperthyroidism. T-cell repertoires of thyroid tissue and blood were compared in 5 or 6 hyperthyroidism patients. The study used TCR beta repertoire signatures to distinguish Graves' ophthalmopathy from Graves' hyperthyroidism and to predict progression to ophthalmopathy. In total, around 130 blood samples were TCR-sequenced: 43 ophthalmopathy, some 75 hyperthyroidism and about 17 hyperthyroidism-to-ophthalmopathy patients. For independent validation, a separate cohort was made up of approximately 19 hyperthyroidism patients plus 17 patients who later progressed from hyperthyroidism to ophthalmopathy. Once sampling was done, hyperthyroidism patients were given methimazole at a starting dose of 30 mg daily, while ophthalmopathy patients were given high-dose intravenous methylprednisolone. Points the paper makes about the study in general: In validation, the model predicted ophthalmopathy progression with nearly 71% sensitivity and 72.22% specificity; roughly 11 predicted patients were CT-confirmed with GO in a median of around 6 months. The 13-signature model separated ophthalmopathy from stable hyperthyroidism with roughly 88% sensitivity and just under 84% specificity in cross-validation, and 80%/75% in the test set. No statistical method was used to predetermine the sample size, and group allocation was not hidden from the investigators. Most of the expanded thyroid clonotypes with a frequency above 0.001 were also detected in blood, and it was suggested that the thyroid immune response may be reflected by blood repertoires.

Hyperthyroidism was considered stable if no progression to ophthalmopathy occurred within 18 months of follow-up. Hyperthyroidism patients were newly diagnosed, were aged 18 to 65 years, and had a disease duration under 2 months. Patients with other autoimmune diseases, uncontrolled infections, pregnancy or lactation were excluded from the study. Clinical symptoms, serum thyroxine, TRAb, thyroid ultrasound and orbital computed tomography formed the basis of the diagnosis. Using Ficoll-Paque density gradient centrifugation, PBMCs were isolated from less than 11 ml of fresh peripheral blood. Trizol reagent was used to extract the total RNA, and its quality was then checked on an Agilent 2100 Bioanalyzer. This clonotype was found a few times. Its recognized antigen is unknown. Base-call qualities are not available, and no considerably larger clone is one nucleotide away. TCR beta CDR3 regions were amplified from RNA transcripts for repertoire sequencing. The first round was an RT-PCR using HTBI primers with the Qiagen OneStep RT-PCR kit, and this first round was followed by a second-round multiplex PCR, then size selection and purification. The libraries underwent paired-end sequencing with 100 bp reads on an Illumina HiSeq2000. On the study's bioinformatics: SOAPnuke was used for read processing, and reads with adapters, uncalled bases, a mean Phred below 15, or no exact constant-primer or identifier match were discarded. COPE v1.2.5 was used to merge the high-quality paired reads. Each unique nucleotide sequence was defined as a clonotype, and clonotypes were aligned to IMGT TRB V, D and J references with MiTCR v1.1. Only V-J combinations with frequency above 0.0001 were analysed, covering approximately 99% of repertoires. For each V-J combination, a TCR clonal expansion and chaos score was defined as F50 clonal expansion divided by the chaos observed in the TCRdist matrix. Features were reduced by Welch's t-statistics and random forest to 10 to 15 V-J combinations, which fed a naive Bayes classifier. The Morisita-Horn index was used to measure how similar the thyroid and blood repertoires were. Clones were called with MiXCR by TCRdb after fastp trimmed the public reads at Q25, and only in-frame beta chains were retained. Entries that share a CDR3 protein sequence are merged under the most common genes and DNA. TCRdb, not the authors, supplied the V and J calls. The sample table lists about 370,000 distinct CDR3 sequences, about a sixth of them with a count of one. The biggest ten clones account for 2.4% of the sample.

Sequenced sample: peripheral blood. This TCR was sampled from an adult woman with stable Graves' hyperthyroidism.

The DNA sequence is given as TGCAGCGTTGTTGCGGGAGTGGGTACCGGGGAGCTGTTTTTT. Its translation is CSVVAGVGTGELFF. The V and J genes are TRBV29-1 and TRBJ2-2; 7 middle bases align to TRBD2. Clipping removes 4 bases from V and 5 bases from J, with 7 as the unmatched junction base count. Based on the germline V gene, the CDR1 and CDR2 sequences are SQVTM and ANQGSEA. The CDR3 runs 14 residues from the cysteine to the phenylalanine. Of the read, only the CDR3 DNA is kept; its 42 bases are in frame from base 1.